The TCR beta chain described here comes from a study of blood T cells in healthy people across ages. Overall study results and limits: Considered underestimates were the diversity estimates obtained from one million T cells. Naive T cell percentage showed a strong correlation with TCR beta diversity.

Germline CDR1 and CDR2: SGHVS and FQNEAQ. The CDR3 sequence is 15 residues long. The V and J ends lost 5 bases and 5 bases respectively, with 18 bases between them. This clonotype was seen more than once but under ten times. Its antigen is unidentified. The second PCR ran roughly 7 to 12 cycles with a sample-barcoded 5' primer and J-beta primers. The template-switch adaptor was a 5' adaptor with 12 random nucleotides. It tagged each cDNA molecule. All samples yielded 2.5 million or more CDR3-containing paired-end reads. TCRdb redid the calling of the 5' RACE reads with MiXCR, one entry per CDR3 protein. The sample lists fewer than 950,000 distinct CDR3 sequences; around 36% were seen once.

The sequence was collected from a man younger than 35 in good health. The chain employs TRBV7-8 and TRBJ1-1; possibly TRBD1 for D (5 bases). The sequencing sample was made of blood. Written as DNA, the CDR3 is TGTGCCAGCAGCCCGGGTCGGGGACCCCTAACTGAAGCTTTCTTT. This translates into CASSPGRGPLTEAFF.